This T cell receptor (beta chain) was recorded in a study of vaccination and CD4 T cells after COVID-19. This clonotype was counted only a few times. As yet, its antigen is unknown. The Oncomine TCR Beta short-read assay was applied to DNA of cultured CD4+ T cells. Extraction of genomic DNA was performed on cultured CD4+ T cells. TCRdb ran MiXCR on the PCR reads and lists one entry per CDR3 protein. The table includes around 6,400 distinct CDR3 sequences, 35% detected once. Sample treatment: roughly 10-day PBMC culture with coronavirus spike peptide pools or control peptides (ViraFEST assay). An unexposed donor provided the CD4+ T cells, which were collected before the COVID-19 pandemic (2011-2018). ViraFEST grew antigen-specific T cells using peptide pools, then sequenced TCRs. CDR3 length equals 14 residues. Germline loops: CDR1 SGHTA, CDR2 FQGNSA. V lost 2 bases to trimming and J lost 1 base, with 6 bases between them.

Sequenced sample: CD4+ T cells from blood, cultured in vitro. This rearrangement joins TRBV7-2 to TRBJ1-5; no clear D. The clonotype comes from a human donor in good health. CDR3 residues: CASSLLDSNQPQHF. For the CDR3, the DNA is TGTGCCAGCAGCTTATTGGACAGCAATCAGCCCCAGCATTTT.